The sequence of this T cell receptor beta chain was determined in a study of T cell repertoires in cytomegalovirus infection. Study background: Through public TCR beta signatures, both CMV infection and matching HLA type were indicated.

Study-wide findings and caveats: The response measured ex vivo was dominated by TCR beta clonotypes (HLA-C-restricted and CMV-specific).

This CDR3 has 15 residues. Looked up from germline, CDR1 is SGHVS and CDR2 is FNYEAQ. With 2 bases removed from V and 6 bases from J, the gap between germline ends came to 13 bases. As for this clonotype: Its antigen is undetermined.

TCRdb reanalysed the reads using MiXCR and keeps one entry per CDR3 protein. The table lists 600,000 to 700,000 distinct CDR3 sequences, around 32% of them singletons. The receptor's source is a human donor in good health (CMV status not recorded). Some clones in this sample may be carry-over from other donors' samples. The sample consisted of cultured PBMCs, taken from culture after CMV antigen stimulation. The chain recombines TRBV7-6 with TRBJ1-4; weak D call: TRBD1 (6 bases). The CDR3 sequence is CASSLSGGRDEKLFF. The CDR3 DNA is TGTGCCAGCAGCTTATCGGGGGGCCGAGATGAAAAACTGTTTTTT.